This TCR beta chain is from a study of blood T cell repertoires in COVID-19. The germline V gene encodes CDR1 LNHDA and CDR2 SQIVND (reference sequence). V gave up 1 base and J gave up 1 base, with 8 bases separating them. The CDR3 sequence is 15 residues long. In its sample, this clone was seen a few times. Sequencing used immunoSEQ multiplex PCR; TCRdb keeps in-frame clones, though not all of them. Here the sample spans over 200,000 clones, 86% being singletons. The sample consisted of peripheral blood. This TCR came from a woman younger than 45 who had recovered from COVID-19. The V call is TRBV19, the J call TRBJ1-5; D ambiguous. The CDR3 here is CASSIVTRSNQPQHF. CDR3 in DNA: TGTGCCAGTAGTATAGTAACACGAAGCAATCAGCCCCAGCATTTT.